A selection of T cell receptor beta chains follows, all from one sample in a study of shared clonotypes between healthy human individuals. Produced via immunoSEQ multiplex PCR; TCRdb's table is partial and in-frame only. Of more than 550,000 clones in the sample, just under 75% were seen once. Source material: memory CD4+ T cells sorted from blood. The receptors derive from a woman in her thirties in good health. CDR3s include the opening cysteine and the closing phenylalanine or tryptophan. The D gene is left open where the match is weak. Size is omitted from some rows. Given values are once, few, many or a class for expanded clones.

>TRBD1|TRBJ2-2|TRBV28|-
TGTGCCAGCAGGGAGCAGGGGGCGAGGACCGGGGAGCTGTTTTTT
CASREQGARTGELFF
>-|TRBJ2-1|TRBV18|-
TGTGCCAGCTCACCACCGTTAGGTAGGGGCGATACCTACAATGAGCAGTTCTTC
CASSPPLGRGDTYNEQFF
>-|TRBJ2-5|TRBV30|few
TGTGCCTGGGTGGGTTGGGAGACCCAGTACTTC
CAWVGWETQYF
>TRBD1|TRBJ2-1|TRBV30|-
TGTGCCTGGAGTGCAATGACAGGGTACGGCAATGAGCAGTTCTTC
CAWSAMTGYGNEQFF
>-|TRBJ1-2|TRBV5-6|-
TGTGCCAGCAGCGTGACAGACTATGGCTACACCTTC
CASSVTDYGYTF
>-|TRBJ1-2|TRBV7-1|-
TGTGCCAGCAGAAGGCAGCGAACTGACTATGGCTACACCTTC
CASRRQRTDYGYTF
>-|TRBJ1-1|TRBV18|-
TGTGCCAGCTCACCGGTCGGGCAGGCGGGCACTGAAGCTTTCTTT
CASSPVGQAGTEAFF
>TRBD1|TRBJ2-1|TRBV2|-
TGTGCCAGCAGGCCGACAGGGGAGAATGAGCAGTTCTTC
CASRPTGENEQFF
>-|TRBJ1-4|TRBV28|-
TGTGCCAGCAGTCCGCCCGGAGGGAATGAAAAACTGTTTTTT
CASSPPGGNEKLFF
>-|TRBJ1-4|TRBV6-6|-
TGTGCCAGCACGGGGGTTAATGAAAAACTGTTTTTT
CASTGVNEKLFF
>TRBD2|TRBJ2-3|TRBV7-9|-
TGTGCCAGCAGCTTTTTCCCTAGCGGTAGCACAGATACGCAGTATTTT
CASSFFPSGSTDTQYF
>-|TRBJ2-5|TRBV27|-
TGTGCCAGCAGTTTCCTCGGGGGAATCGAGACCCAGTACTTC
CASSFLGGIETQYF
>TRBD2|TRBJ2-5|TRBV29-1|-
TGCAGCGTTGAATCGACTCGTACTAGCGCCATAGAGACCCAGTACTTC
CSVESTRTSAIETQYF